The 13 T cell receptor beta chains listed next were all sequenced from one sample in a study of regulatory T cells in long-lasting Graves disease. Investigators prepared the TCR beta libraries by applying iRepertoire HTBI primers and Arm-PCR of CDR3 regions. MiXCR, applied by TCRdb to the multiplex PCR reads, yields one record per CDR3 protein. The table lists 550,000 to 650,000 distinct CDR3 sequences, 15% to 20% of them singletons. Time point: newly diagnosed GD, antithyroid drugs for less than 3 months. The TCR library was made from RNA extracted from PBMCs. These data also formed part of another study, on T cells in Graves' hyperthyroidism and ophthalmopathy.

The sequenced sample was peripheral blood mononuclear cells (PBMCs), obtained at new diagnosis, from a patient treated with antithyroid drugs. The source of these receptors is a man younger than 35 with Graves disease.

This clonotype has ten or more counts. V usage is TRBV28 and J usage is TRBJ2-7, with 9 bases aligning to TRBD2. This CDR3 spans 16 amino acids. J lost 4 bases, V lost 5 bases, and 12 bases had no gene match. Germline CDR1 MDHEN, CDR2 SYDVKM. CDR3 residues: CASSPTWASGNYEQYF. Here the CDR3 DNA reads TGTGCCAGCAGTCCTACGTGGGCTAGCGGGAATTACGAGCAGTACTTC.

This clonotype was found many times. The chain employs TRBV28 and TRBJ2-7; D not resolved. Germline CDR1 is MDHEN and CDR2 is SYDVKM. There are 12 residues in the CDR3. Trimming took 6 bases from V and 1 from J, leaving 7 bases between them. CDR3 amino acids: CASRGVSYEQYF. CDR3 sequence (DNA): TGTGCCAGCAGAGGAGTTTCCTACGAGCAGTACTTC.

Only a few counts were recorded for this clonotype. V usage is TRBV19 and J usage is TRBJ2-2, with TRBD1 matching over 7 bases. The CDR3 contains 14 residues. CDR1 is LNHDA, CDR2 SQIVND, per germline (reference sequence). Losses at the gene ends were 7 bases for V and 0 bases for J; bases not matched to a gene: 2. The CDR3 reads CASKGTANTGELFF. CDR3 nucleotide sequence: TGTGCCAGTAAAGGGACAGCGAACACCGGGGAGCTGTTTTTT.

This clonotype showed up just a few times. This sequence joins TRBV2 and TRBJ2-7; tentative D call: TRBD1 (5 bases). Germline V gene data show CDR1 as SNHLY and CDR2 as FYNNEI. The CDR3 runs 14 residues. Trimming removed 10 bases from V and 3 bases from J, with 19 bases in between. The CDR3 is CATSTQGAGYEQYF. As DNA, the CDR3 is TGTGCCACCTCAACCCAAGGGGCTGGCTACGAGCAGTACTTC.

The chain recombines TRBV30 with TRBJ1-5, with D uncertain. The CDR3 sequence is 15 residues long. The V end lost 0 bases, the J end lost 0 bases, and 9 bases lay between the germline ends. Germline lookup yields CDR1 GTSNPN and CDR2 SVGIG (reference sequence). CDR3 protein: CAWSVAGLSNQPQHF. The CDR3 nucleotides read TGTGCCTGGAGTGTGGCTGGGCTTAGCAATCAGCCCCAGCATTTT.

Concerning this clonotype itself: It may be a read error: a sequence one base away is much more abundant. This chain connects TRBV27 to TRBJ2-3; D perhaps matches TRBD2 (5 bases). This CDR3 comprises 15 residues. Germline V gives CDR1 MNHEY, CDR2 SMNVEV (reference sequence). The CDR3: CANSPLGSGTDTQYF. CDR3 nucleotides: TGTGCCAACAGTCCCCTTGGGAGCGGCACAGATACGCAGTATTTT.

This clonotype has at least ten counts. This chain connects TRBV5-1 to TRBJ2-1; 11 bases are a match to TRBD2. This CDR3 region has 17 residues. The V gene's germline CDR1 is SGHRS and CDR2 YFSETQ. Trimming at V came to 3 bases and at J to 6 bases, leaving 11 bases not matched to a gene. DNA for the CDR3: TGCGCCAGCAGCTCGCGCTGGGCTAGCGGGGGGCTCAATGAGCAGTTCTTC. Protein product: CASSSRWASGGLNEQFF.

In its sample, this clonotype was seen many times. For the CDR3, the DNA is TGTGCCAGCCTGGGACCTTCTAGCGAGCAGTACTTC. This codes for CASLGPSSEQYF. The chain uses TRBV28 and TRBJ2-7; D could derive from TRBD1 or TRBD2 (5 bases each). Trimming removed 8 bases at V and 6 bases at J, with 14 bases between. The CDR3 spans 12 residues. The V gene's germline CDR1 is MDHEN and CDR2 SYDVKM.

There are many counts of this clonotype. The chain couples TRBV7-2 to TRBJ2-7, with D uncertain. This CDR3 has 14 amino acids. Germline V gives CDR1 SGHTA, CDR2 FQGNSA. V lost 1 base to trimming and J lost 3 bases, with 10 bases between them. The CDR3 loop reads CASSLVLPDYEQYF. The CDR3 coding sequence is TGTGCCAGCAGCTTAGTTTTACCAGACTACGAGCAGTACTTC. The whole variable domain, remainder taken from reference TRBV7-2 and TRBJ2-7, is GAGVSQSPSNKVTEKGKDVELRCDPISGHTALYWYRQSLGQGLEFLIYFQGNSAPDKSGLPSDRFSAERTGGSVSTLTIQRTQQEDSAVYLCASSLVLPDYEQYFGPGTRLTVT.

This clonotype was found many times. This chain uses TRBV7-9 with TRBJ1-1; no definite D call. The germline V gene has CDR1 SEHNR and CDR2 FQNEAQ (reference sequence). The CDR3 is 12 amino acids. Deletions cut 0 bases from V and 10 bases from J, with 9 bases between. CDR3 residues: CASSLAARGAFF. DNA for the CDR3: TGTGCCAGCAGCTTAGCGGCTCGGGGAGCTTTCTTT.

This clonotype has a handful of counts. A much larger clone sits a single nucleotide away, making a read error possible. The rearrangement joins TRBV7-3 to TRBJ2-3; D call uncertain. This CDR3 has 13 amino acids. Germline CDR1 reads SGHTA; CDR2 reads FQGTGA. This CDR3 is CANSSLSSDTQYF. Here the CDR3 DNA reads TGTGCCAACAGCTCGCTTTCTTCCGATACGCAGTATTTT.

The J gene is TRBJ2-5, the V gene TRBV5-4; unclear D gene. The germline V and J ends were trimmed by 4 bases and 5 bases, with 18 bases remaining between them. The CDR3 loop spans 15 amino acids. Germline CDR1 SGHNT, CDR2 YYREEE (reference sequence). CDR3 residues: CASSPPQAGRETQYF. The CDR3 DNA sequence: TGTGCCAGCAGCCCACCCCAGGCCGGCCGGGAGACCCAGTACTTC.

In its sample, this clonotype was seen many times. This sequence joins TRBV7-9 and TRBJ2-1; 9 bases line up with TRBD2. Germline V gene data show CDR1 as SEHNR and CDR2 as FQNEAQ (reference sequence). The CDR3 spans 15 residues. Trimming removed 3 bases from V and 9 bases from J; junction bases left unmatched: 9. Here the CDR3 DNA reads TGTGCCAGCAGCTTGGCCCGGACTAGCGACGGTGAGCAGTTCTTC. Its translation: CASSLARTSDGEQFF.